This T cell receptor (beta chain) was identified in a study of cytomegalovirus exposure and HLA in healthy donors. Germline CDR1 MNHEY, CDR2 SVGAGI. The ends were cut back, 5 bases at V and 3 bases at J, with 10 bases in the middle. The CDR3 is 14 amino acids. Use of 60 Vbeta and 13 Jbeta primers characterized the PCR. This table comes from immunoSEQ multiplex PCR, and its TCRdb copy is limited to in-frame clones, with some not included. The sample lists tens of thousands of clones, roughly 82% seen once, with 3.6% in the top ten. V usage is TRBV6-5 and J usage is TRBJ2-2; D remains ambiguous. The sequence came from a woman between 18 and 30 years old in good health and CMV-seronegative. The sequencing input was PBMCs. In DNA form, the CDR3 reads TGTGCCAGCAGTATCCGACTGTACACCGGGGAGCTGTTTTTT. Its translation is CASSIRLYTGELFF.